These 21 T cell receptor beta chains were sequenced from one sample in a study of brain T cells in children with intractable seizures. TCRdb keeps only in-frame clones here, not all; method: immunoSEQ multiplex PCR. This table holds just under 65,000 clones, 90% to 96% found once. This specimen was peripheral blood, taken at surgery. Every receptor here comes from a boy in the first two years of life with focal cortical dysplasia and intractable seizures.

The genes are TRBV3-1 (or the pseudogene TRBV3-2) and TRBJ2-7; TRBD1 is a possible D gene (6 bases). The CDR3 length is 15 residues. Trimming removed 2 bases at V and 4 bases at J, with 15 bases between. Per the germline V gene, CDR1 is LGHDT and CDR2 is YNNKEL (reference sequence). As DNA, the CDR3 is TGTGCCAGCAGCCAAACCGACAGGAGAAATTACGAGCAGTACTTC. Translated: CASSQTDRRNYEQYF.

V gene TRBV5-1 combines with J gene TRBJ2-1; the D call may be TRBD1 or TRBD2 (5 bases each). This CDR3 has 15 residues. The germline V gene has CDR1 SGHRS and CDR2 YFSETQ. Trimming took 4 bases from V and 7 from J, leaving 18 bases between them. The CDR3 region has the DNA TGCGCCAGCAGCCAAGAACCGTGGGGGAAAAATGAGCAGTTCTTC. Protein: CASSQEPWGKNEQFF.

CDR3 protein: CASSVGQGGWQPQHF. DNA for the CDR3: TGTGCCAGTAGTGTAGGACAGGGGGGTTGGCAGCCCCAGCATTTT. V gene TRBV19 combines with J gene TRBJ1-5; 10 bases are a match to TRBD1. Trimming removed 5 bases from V and 7 bases from J; junction bases left unmatched: 8. Germline lookup yields CDR1 LNHDA and CDR2 SQIVND (reference sequence). This CDR3 is 15 amino acids long.

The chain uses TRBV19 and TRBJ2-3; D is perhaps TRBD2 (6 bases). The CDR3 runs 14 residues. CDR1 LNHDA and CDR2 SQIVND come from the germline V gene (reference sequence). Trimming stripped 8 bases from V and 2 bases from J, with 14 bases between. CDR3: CASAGTDNTDTQYF. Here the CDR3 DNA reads TGTGCCAGTGCGGGGACGGATAACACAGATACGCAGTATTTT.

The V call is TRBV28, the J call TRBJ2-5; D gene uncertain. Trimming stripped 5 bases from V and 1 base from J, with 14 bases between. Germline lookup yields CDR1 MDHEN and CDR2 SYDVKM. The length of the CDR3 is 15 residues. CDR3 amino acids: CASSLLSPFQETQYF. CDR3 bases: TGTGCCAGCAGTCTCCTTAGCCCCTTCCAAGAGACCCAGTACTTC.

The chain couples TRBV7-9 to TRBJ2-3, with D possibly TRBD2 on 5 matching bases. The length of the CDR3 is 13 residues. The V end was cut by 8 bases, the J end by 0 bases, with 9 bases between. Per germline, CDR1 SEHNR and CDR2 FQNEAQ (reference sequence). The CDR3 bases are TGTGCCAGCCAGCGGTCTAGCACAGATACGCAGTATTTT. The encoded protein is CASQRSSTDTQYF.

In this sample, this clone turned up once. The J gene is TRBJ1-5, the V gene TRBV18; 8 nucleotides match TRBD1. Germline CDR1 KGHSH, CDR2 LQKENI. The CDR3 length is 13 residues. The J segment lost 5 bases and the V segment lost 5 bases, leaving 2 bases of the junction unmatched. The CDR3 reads CASSDRGDQPQHF. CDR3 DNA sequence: TGTGCCAGCTCAGACAGGGGAGATCAGCCCCAGCATTTT.

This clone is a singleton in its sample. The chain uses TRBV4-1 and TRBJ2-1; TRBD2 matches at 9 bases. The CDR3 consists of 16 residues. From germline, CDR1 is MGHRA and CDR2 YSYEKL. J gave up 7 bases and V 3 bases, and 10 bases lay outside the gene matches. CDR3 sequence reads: CASSQLAGGLTNEQFF. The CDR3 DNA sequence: TGCGCCAGCAGCCAGCTTGCGGGGGGGTTAACAAATGAGCAGTTCTTC.

This CDR3 is CAISETGTSGRYNEQFF. DNA for the CDR3: TGTGCCATCAGTGAGACCGGGACTAGCGGGAGATACAATGAGCAGTTCTTC. The V gene is TRBV10-3, the J gene TRBJ2-1, with TRBD2 matching over 14 bases. The CDR3 has 17 residues. J gave up 4 bases and V 2 bases, and 4 bases lay outside the gene matches. From germline, CDR1 is ENHRY and CDR2 SYGVKD.

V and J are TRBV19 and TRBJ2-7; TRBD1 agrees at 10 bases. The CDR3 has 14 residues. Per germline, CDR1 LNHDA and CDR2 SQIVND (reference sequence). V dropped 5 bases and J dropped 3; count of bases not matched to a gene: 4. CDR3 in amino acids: CASSLGQGYYEQYF. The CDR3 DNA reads TGTGCCAGTAGTTTGGGACAGGGGTACTACGAGCAGTACTTC.

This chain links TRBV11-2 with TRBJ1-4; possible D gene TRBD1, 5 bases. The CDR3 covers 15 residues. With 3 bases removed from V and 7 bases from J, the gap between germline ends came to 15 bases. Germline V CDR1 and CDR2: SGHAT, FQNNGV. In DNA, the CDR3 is TGTGCCAGCAGCTTCTCTTCTGGGGGGGGTGAAAAACTGTTTTTT. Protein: CASSFSSGGGEKLFF.

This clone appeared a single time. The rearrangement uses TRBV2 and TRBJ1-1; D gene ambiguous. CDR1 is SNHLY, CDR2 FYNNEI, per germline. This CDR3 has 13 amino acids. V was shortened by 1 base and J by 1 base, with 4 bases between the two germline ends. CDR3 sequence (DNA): TGTGCCAGCAGTGAAGGCTGGAACACTGAAGCTTTCTTT. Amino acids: CASSEGWNTEAFF.

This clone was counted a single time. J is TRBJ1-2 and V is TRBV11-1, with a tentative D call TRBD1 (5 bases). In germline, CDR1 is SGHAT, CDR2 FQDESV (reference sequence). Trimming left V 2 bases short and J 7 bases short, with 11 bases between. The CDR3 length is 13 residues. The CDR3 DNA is TGTGCCAGCAGCTTAAACAGGAAGATTGGCTACACCTTC. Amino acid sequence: CASSLNRKIGYTF. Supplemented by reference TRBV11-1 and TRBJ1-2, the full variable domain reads EAEVAQSPRYKITEKSQAVAFWCDPISGHATLYWYRQILGQGPELLVQFQDESVVDDSQLPKDRFSAERLKGVDSTLKIQPAELGDSAMYLCASSLNRKIGYTFGSGTRLTVV.

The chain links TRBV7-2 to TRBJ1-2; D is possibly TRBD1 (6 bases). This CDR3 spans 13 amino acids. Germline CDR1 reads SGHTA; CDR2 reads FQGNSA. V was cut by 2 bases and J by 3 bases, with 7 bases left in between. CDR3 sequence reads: CASSLYRDYGYTF. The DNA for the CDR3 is TGTGCCAGCAGCTTATACAGGGACTATGGCTACACCTTC.

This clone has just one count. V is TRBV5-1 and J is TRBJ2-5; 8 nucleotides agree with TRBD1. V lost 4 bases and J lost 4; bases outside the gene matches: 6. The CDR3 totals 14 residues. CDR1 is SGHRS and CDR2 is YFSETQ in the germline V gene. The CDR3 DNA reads TGCGCCAGCAGCCAGGACAGGGTAGCAGAGACCCAGTACTTC. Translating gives CASSQDRVAETQYF.

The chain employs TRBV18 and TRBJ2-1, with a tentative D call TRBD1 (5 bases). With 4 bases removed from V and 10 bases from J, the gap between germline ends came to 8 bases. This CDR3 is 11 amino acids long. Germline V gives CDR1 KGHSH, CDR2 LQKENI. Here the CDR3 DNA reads TGTGCCAGCTCACGGTACAGGGAGCAGTTCTTC. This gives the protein CASSRYREQFF.

The CDR3 reads CASSWGSSGRWHEQYF. As DNA, the CDR3 is TGTGCCAGCAGCTGGGGGTCTAGCGGGAGGTGGCACGAGCAGTACTTC. The genes are TRBV11-1 and TRBJ2-7, with 11 bases fitting TRBD2. After removal of 4 bases from V and 5 bases from J, the junction contained 10 bases not matched to a gene. The CDR3 spans 16 residues. Germline-derived CDR1 and CDR2 are SGHAT and FQDESV (reference sequence).

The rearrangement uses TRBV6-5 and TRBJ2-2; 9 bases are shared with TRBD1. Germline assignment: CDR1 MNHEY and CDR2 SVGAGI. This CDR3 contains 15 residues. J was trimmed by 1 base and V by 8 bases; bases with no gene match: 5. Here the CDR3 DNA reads TGTGCCAGCGGGGGGGACAGGGTGAACACCGGGGAGCTGTTTTTT. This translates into CASGGDRVNTGELFF.

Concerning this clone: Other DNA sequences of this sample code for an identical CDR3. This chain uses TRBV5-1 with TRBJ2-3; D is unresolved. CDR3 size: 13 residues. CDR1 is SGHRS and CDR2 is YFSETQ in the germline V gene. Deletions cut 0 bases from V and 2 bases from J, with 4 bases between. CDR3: CASSLADTDTQYF. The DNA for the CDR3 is TGCGCCAGCAGCTTGGCTGACACAGATACGCAGTATTTT.

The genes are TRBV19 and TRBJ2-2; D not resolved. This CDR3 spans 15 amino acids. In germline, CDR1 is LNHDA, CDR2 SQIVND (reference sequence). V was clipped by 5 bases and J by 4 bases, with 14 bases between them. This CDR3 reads CASSSRRSGTGELFF. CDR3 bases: TGTGCCAGTAGTTCCCGACGATCGGGCACCGGGGAGCTGTTTTTT.

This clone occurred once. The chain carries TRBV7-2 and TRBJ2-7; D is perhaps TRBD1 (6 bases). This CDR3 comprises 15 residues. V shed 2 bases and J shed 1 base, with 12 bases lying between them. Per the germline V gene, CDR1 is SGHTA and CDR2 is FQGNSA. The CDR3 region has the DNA TGTGCCAGCAGCTTACCAGGACAGTGGTCCTACGAGCAGTACTTC. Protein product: CASSLPGQWSYEQYF.